The rows below give T cell receptor beta chains drawn from one sample of a study of blood T cell repertoires in COVID-19. Some clones are missing from TCRdb's copy, which holds only in-frame ones; the method was immunoSEQ multiplex PCR. The sample has some 56,000 clones, 89% seen once. Sequencing input: peripheral blood. These receptors were taken from a human donor in a cohort sampled during active COVID-19. Both conserved end residues are part of each CDR3. A D gene is named only where the DNA matches it firmly. A clone size is listed for some rows: how often the clone was seen (once, few, many), or a class if it is expanded.

clone_size	cdr3_length	j_call	d_call	v_call	cdr3_nt	cdr3_aa
.	14	TRBJ2-7	.	TRBV7-2	TGTGCCAGCAGCTTGCCAGGGGATGGGTACGAGCAGTACTTC	CASSLPGDGYEQYF
.	13	TRBJ1-3	.	TRBV4-3	TGCGCCAGCAGCCAAGATAGCCACTCCGCCATATATTTT	CASSQDSHSAIYF
.	12	TRBJ2-4	.	TRBV29-1	TGCAGCGTAAGCGAAGCAGTGGGTTTGGAGTACTTC	CSVSEAVGLEYF
.	14	TRBJ1-1	TRBD1	TRBV20-1	TGCAGTGCTAGTAAACAGGGGATGAACACTGAAGCTTTCTTT	CSASKQGMNTEAFF
.	17	TRBJ2-5	TRBD2	TRBV7-6	TGTGCCAGCAGCTTAGTTATCAGCGGGGCGACCCAAGAGACCCAGTACTTC	CASSLVISGATQETQYF
.	14	TRBJ1-2	TRBD1	TRBV27	TGTGCCAGCAGGGCCGGGGACAGGGATCATGGCTACACCTTC	CASRAGDRDHGYTF
.	15	TRBJ2-2	TRBD2	TRBV29-1	TGCAGCGTTGAGAGGCGGGGGGGCTCCACCGGGGAGCTGTTTTTT	CSVERRGGSTGELFF
.	13	TRBJ2-2	.	TRBV7-9	TGTGCCAGCAGCTTTGTTTCTCCCGGGGAGCTGTTTTTT	CASSFVSPGELFF
.	15	TRBJ2-7	TRBD2	TRBV18	TGTGCCAGCTCACCTACCCTCCTAGCGGCCCACGAGCAGTACTTC	CASSPTLLAAHEQYF
once	18	TRBJ2-5	TRBD2	TRBV7-7	TGTGCTAGCAGCTTAACCGGGACTAGCGGGGGGGCCTTAGAGACCCAGTACTTC	CASSLTGTSGGALETQYF
.	15	TRBJ2-7	.	TRBV5-1	TGCGCCAGCAGCGCCGGACAGACTTCGACCTACGAGCAGTACTTC	CASSAGQTSTYEQYF
few	15	TRBJ1-5	.	TRBV6-2/TRBV6-3	TGTGCCAGCAGTGCCGCCGGAGGGACGAGGCAGCCCCAGCATTTT	CASSAAGGTRQPQHF
.	15	TRBJ2-7	.	TRBV3-1/TRBV3-2	TGTGCCAGCAGCCAAGAGGAGGGCACTCCCTACGAGCAGTACTTC	CASSQEEGTPYEQYF
.	11	TRBJ1-2	.	TRBV9	TGTGCCAGCGGGACAAAGTATGGCTACACCTTC	CASGTKYGYTF
.	19	TRBJ1-6	.	TRBV18	TGTGCCAGCTCACCACGGACTTTTCCGGACCGCTTCTATAATTCACCCCTCCACTTT	CASSPRTFPDRFYNSPLHF
.	14	TRBJ2-2	TRBD1	TRBV5-1	TGCGCCAGCAGCTGGGACAGGGGCACCGGGGAGCTGTTTTTT	CASSWDRGTGELFF
few	13	TRBJ2-1	.	TRBV19	TGTGCCAGTAGTTCGGCAGGGGCAAATGAGCAGTTCTTC	CASSSAGANEQFF
.	17	TRBJ2-3	.	TRBV5-1	TGCGCCAGCAGCTTACTTAGGCGCTCGGGGGACACAGATACGCAGTATTTT	CASSLLRRSGDTDTQYF
.	18	TRBJ2-3	.	TRBV5-1	TGCGCCAGCAGCTTGGCCGGTGGACTTACCCGAGAGAGGAATACGCAGTATTTT	CASSLAGGLTRERNTQYF
once	17	TRBJ1-1	TRBD1	TRBV2	TGTGCCAGCAGTTCTTGGACAGGGGGCATCTCGGTCACTGAAGCTTTCTTT	CASSSWTGGISVTEAFF
.	11	TRBJ2-2	.	TRBV20-1	TGCAGTGCCTATAACGCCGGGGAGCTGTTTTTT	CSAYNAGELFF
few	16	TRBJ1-3	.	TRBV5-6	TGTGCCAGCAGCTTGAACGGGAGGGAAATTGGAAACACCATATATTTT	CASSLNGREIGNTIYF
.	15	TRBJ1-4	.	TRBV4-3	TGCGCCAGCAGCCGAAACCCAGGGTTCCAAGAAAAACTGTTTTTT	CASSRNPGFQEKLFF
.	16	TRBJ2-7	TRBD1	TRBV27	TGTGCCAGCCTCTCTCATCCCGGGACAGGGGCTTCCGAGCAGTACTTC	CASLSHPGTGASEQYF
.	16	TRBJ2-5	TRBD2	TRBV24-1	TGTGCCACCAGTGATTTGGGGACTAGCGGGGGAGAGACCCAGTACTTC	CATSDLGTSGGETQYF
.	17	TRBJ1-3	.	TRBV5-1	TGCGCCAGCAGCTTGGAGTATCGGGGACTCTCTGGAAACACCATATATTTT	CASSLEYRGLSGNTIYF
once	16	TRBJ2-3	.	TRBV27	TGTGCCAGCAGTAGAGAGACGGTGGCTCGGGCAGATACGCAGTATTTT	CASSRETVARADTQYF
.	19	TRBJ2-6	.	TRBV4-1	TGCGCCAGCAGCCAAGATGTGGCGGGGGCCCTCTCTGGGGCCAACGTCCTGACTTTC	CASSQDVAGALSGANVLTF
.	15	TRBJ1-2	TRBD1	TRBV7-2	TGTGCCAGCAGCCCCCGGACAGGTCTAAACTATGGCTACACCTTC	CASSPRTGLNYGYTF
once	13	TRBJ2-1	.	TRBV3-1/TRBV3-2	TGTGCCAGCAGCCAGAGGGGGATGAATGAGCAGTTCTTC	CASSQRGMNEQFF
.	16	TRBJ1-2	.	TRBV4-3	TGCGCCAGCAGCCAAGATTCAGGGGCCGACTACAATGGCTACACCTTC	CASSQDSGADYNGYTF
.	11	TRBJ1-2	.	TRBV20-1	TGCAGTGTGGGGGGTCCCCGTGGCTACACCTTC	CSVGGPRGYTF
.	15	TRBJ2-1	.	TRBV7-9	TGTGCCAGCAGCTTACCGGGGAGCTCCTACAATGAGCAGTTCTTC	CASSLPGSSYNEQFF